These 23 T cell receptor beta chains originate from one sample sequenced in a study of shared clonotypes between healthy human individuals. The protocol was immunoSEQ multiplex PCR, while the TCRdb copy is restricted to in-frame clones and leaves out a portion. The sample has about 980,000 clones; around three quarters are singletons. The sequenced sample was memory CD4+ T cells sorted from blood. The subset denotes: CD45RA-negative fraction. These receptors originate from a man aged 18 to 35 in good health.

This chain uses TRBV5-6 with TRBJ2-3; D is ambiguous. Looked up from germline, CDR1 is SGHDT and CDR2 is YYEEEE. The CDR3 contains 13 residues. V dropped 4 bases and J dropped 1 base, with 7 bases sitting between them. In DNA, the CDR3 is TGTGCCAGCAGCCCTGGGGGCACAGATACGCAGTATTTT. This codes for CASSPGGTDTQYF.

A single count supports this clone. V usage is TRBV30 and J usage is TRBJ2-1; D is ambiguous. The germline V and J ends were trimmed by 0 bases and 3 bases, with 12 bases remaining between them. In germline, CDR1 is GTSNPN, CDR2 SVGIG (reference sequence). CDR3 length: 15 amino acids. The CDR3 is CAWSVRDLLYNEQFF. The CDR3 DNA is TGTGCCTGGAGTGTTAGGGATTTGCTCTACAATGAGCAGTTCTTC.

The CDR3 DNA follows: TGTGCCAGCAGCCCAGACTCCCATGGCGGGGAGCTGTTTTTT. It codes for CASSPDSHGGELFF. The chain couples TRBV7-9 to TRBJ2-2; D is unresolved. Trimming left V 5 bases short and J 7 bases short, with 14 bases between. Germline V CDR1 and CDR2: SEHNR, FQNEAQ (reference sequence). This CDR3 is built from 14 residues.

The chain couples TRBV5-1 to TRBJ1-6; 11 bases map to TRBD1. Germline CDR1 reads SGHRS; CDR2 reads YFSETQ. V dropped 4 bases and J dropped 8; count of bases not matched to a gene: 5. The CDR3 is made up of 15 amino acids. CDR3 in amino acids: CASSPSGQGDSPLHF. The CDR3, as DNA: TGCGCCAGCAGCCCCTCGGGACAGGGGGATTCACCCCTCCACTTT.

The chain employs TRBV6-6 and TRBJ2-5, with 10 bases that match TRBD1. Germline CDR1 is MNHNY and CDR2 is SVGAGI (reference sequence). CDR3 length: 16 residues. V gave up 2 bases and J gave up 7 bases; unmatched junction bases: 10. CDR3 sequence (DNA): TGTGCCAGCAGTTACACCGACCGACAGGGGGCAGGGACCCAGTACTTC. It specifies CASSYTDRQGAGTQYF.

This clone was counted a single time. The chain's CDR3 is CASSGDGPSYEQYF. The CDR3 DNA follows: TGTGCCAGCAGCGGAGATGGGCCCTCCTACGAGCAGTACTTC. This chain joins TRBV5-6 and TRBJ2-7; no clear D gene. The germline V gene encodes CDR1 SGHDT and CDR2 YYEEEE. V was trimmed by 4 bases and J by 0 bases, leaving 11 bases between them. The CDR3 length is 14 residues.

The chain recombines TRBV19 with TRBJ2-5; D may be TRBD1 or TRBD2 (5 bases each). The CDR3 has 15 amino acids. The germline V gene encodes CDR1 LNHDA and CDR2 SQIVND (reference sequence). Trimming shortened V by 1 base and J by 1 base, and 10 bases separated the two germline ends. In nucleotides, the CDR3 is TGTGCCAGTAGTATAGCTGGGGGAAGCCAAGAGACCCAGTACTTC. Protein sequence: CASSIAGGSQETQYF.

The rearrangement joins TRBV6-6 to TRBJ2-1; no definite D call. V lost 7 bases, J lost 3 bases, and 4 bases lay in between. Germline loops: CDR1 MNHNY, CDR2 SVGAGI (reference sequence). The CDR3 consists of 11 residues. The CDR3 loop is CASIFYNEQFF. For the CDR3, the DNA is TGTGCCAGCATATTCTACAATGAGCAGTTCTTC.

The genes are TRBV28 and TRBJ1-1, with D hard to call. The CDR3 has 13 amino acids. Trimming pared 6 bases from V and 10 bases from J, leaving 18 bases between. Germline lookup yields CDR1 MDHEN and CDR2 SYDVKM. The CDR3 DNA reads TGTGCCAGCAGAACGGACGGTGACAATCGAGCTTTCTTT. This encodes CASRTDGDNRAFF. Together with reference TRBV28 and TRBJ1-1, the CDR3 gives the full variable domain: DVKVTQSSRYLVKRTGEKVFLECVQDMDHENMFWYRQDPGLGLRLIYFSYDVKMKEKGDIPEGYSVSREKKERFSLILESASTNQTSMYLCASRTDGDNRAFFGQGTRLTVV.

This clone turned up a few times. V usage is TRBV7-9 and J usage is TRBJ2-5, with D possibly matching TRBD1 (7 bases). V gave up 7 bases and J gave up 4 bases, with 10 bases separating them. CDR1 and CDR2 from the germline V gene are SEHNR and FQNEAQ (reference sequence). CDR3 length: 12 residues. The CDR3 nucleotides read TGTGCCAGCAACAGGGGAGGAGAGACCCAGTACTTC. The encoded protein is CASNRGGETQYF.

CDR3 residues: CASSFSGGVNTEAFF. CDR3 coding DNA: TGTGCCAGCAGCTTCAGCGGGGGGGTGAACACTGAAGCTTTCTTT. V and J are TRBV7-2 and TRBJ1-1, with D possibly being TRBD1 (5 bases). Trimming pared 3 bases from V and 0 bases from J, leaving 11 bases between. The CDR3 spans 15 residues. The germline V gene encodes CDR1 SGHTA and CDR2 FQGNSA.

This clone was recorded once. The genes are TRBV6-9 and TRBJ2-4; 7 bases are a match to TRBD2. The CDR3 totals 19 residues. Germline trimming cut 5 bases from V and 0 bases from J; bases unmatched to any gene: 16. Germline-derived CDR1 and CDR2 are MNHGY and SVAAGI. CDR3 DNA: TGTGCCAGCAGTCCGCTTGTCCTAGCGGAAACACTAGCCAAAAACATTCAGTACTTC. Translating it yields CASSPLVLAETLAKNIQYF.

The chain links TRBV4-1 to TRBJ2-7; TRBD2 is a possible D gene (6 bases). The CDR3 runs to 15 residues. V was trimmed by 0 bases and J by 6 bases, leaving 15 bases between them. Germline loops: CDR1 MGHRA, CDR2 YSYEKL. CDR3 protein: CASSQEGGGLGEQYF. The CDR3 DNA reads TGCGCCAGCAGCCAAGAGGGGGGTGGCTTGGGCGAGCAGTACTTC.

CDR3 residues: CASTIAYEQYF. Here the CDR3 DNA reads TGTGCCAGCACCATAGCCTACGAGCAGTACTTC. This sequence joins TRBV6-1 and TRBJ2-7; D is unresolved. Trimming shortened V by 7 bases and J by 2 bases, and 6 bases separated the two germline ends. The CDR3 sequence is 11 residues long. Germline CDR1 is MNHNS and CDR2 is SASEGT.

V usage is TRBV28 and J usage is TRBJ1-2; D call uncertain. V lost 3 bases, J lost 2 bases, and 10 bases lay in between. This CDR3 has 14 amino acids. From germline, CDR1 is MDHEN and CDR2 SYDVKM. The CDR3 DNA reads as TGTGCCAGCAGTTTGAGGCATACCAACTATGGCTACACCTTC. The encoded protein is CASSLRHTNYGYTF.

This clone was seen only once. Other nucleotide sequences in the sample specify the same CDR3. The chain carries TRBV7-3 and TRBJ2-2, with D perhaps TRBD1 (6 bases). CDR1 SGHTA and CDR2 FQGTGA come from the germline V gene. The V end lost 4 bases, the J end lost 2 bases, and 8 bases lay between the germline ends. This CDR3 region has 14 residues. In nucleotides, the CDR3 is TGTGCCAGCAGCTCGACAGGAAACACCGGGGAGCTGTTTTTT. Its translation is CASSSTGNTGELFF. The full variable domain, in which reference TRBV7-3 and TRBJ2-2 provide the parts outside the CDR3, is GAGVSQTPSNKVTEKGKYVELRCDPISGHTALYWYRQSLGQGPEFLIYFQGTGAADDSGLPNDRFFAVRPEGSVSTLKIQRTERGDSAVYLCASSSTGNTGELFFGEGSRLTVL.

The chain recombines TRBV10-3 with TRBJ2-1, with 14 positions matching TRBD2. V lost 4 bases, J lost 8 bases, and 7 bases stayed unmatched. Germline CDR1 ENHRY, CDR2 SYGVKD. This CDR3 spans 16 amino acids. CDR3 in DNA: TGTGCCATCAGTGTGTTGGCGACTAGCGGGAGGGATGAGCAGTTCTTC. Translating gives CAISVLATSGRDEQFF.

CDR3 residues: CASSLYGTSSSYEQYF. The CDR3 bases are TGTGCCAGCAGTTTATATGGGACGTCAAGCTCCTACGAGCAGTACTTC. The chain carries TRBV27 and TRBJ2-7; TRBD1 or TRBD2 may be the D gene (5 bases each). Trimming cost V 1 base and J 0 bases, with 13 bases left between them. This CDR3 region has 16 residues. Germline assignment: CDR1 MNHEY and CDR2 SMNVEV (reference sequence).

The chain is built from TRBV30 and TRBJ1-1, with 7 nucleotides matching TRBD1. From germline, CDR1 is GTSNPN and CDR2 SVGIG (reference sequence). The CDR3 is 12 residues long. DNA for the CDR3: TGTGCTCTACGACAGGGATCCACTGAAGCTTTCTTT. It translates to CALRQGSTEAFF. Using reference TRBV30 and TRBJ1-1 for the parts outside the CDR3, the full variable domain is SQTIHQWPATLVQPVGSPLSLECTVEGTSNPNLYWYRQAAGRGLQLLFYSVGIGQISSEVPQNLSASRPQDRQFILSSKKLLLSDSGFYLCALRQGSTEAFFGQGTRLTVV.

The chain links TRBV11-2 to TRBJ2-3; 8 bases fit TRBD2. In germline, CDR1 is SGHAT, CDR2 FQNNGV. Trimming removed 2 bases from V and 3 bases from J; junction bases left unmatched: 10. The CDR3 loop spans 17 amino acids. The DNA for the CDR3 is TGTGCCAGCAGCTTAATTCAGGCCGGACTAGCAACAGATACGCAGTATTTT. This sequence encodes CASSLIQAGLATDTQYF. Full variable domain (missing parts from reference TRBV11-2 and TRBJ2-3): EAGVAQSPRYKIIEKRQSVAFWCNPISGHATLYWYQQILGQGPKLLIQFQNNGVVDDSQLPKDRFSAERLKGVDSTLKIQPAKLEDSAVYLCASSLIQAGLATDTQYFGPGTRLTVL.

The chain uses TRBV28 and TRBJ2-5; 8 positions match TRBD1. CDR1 and CDR2 (germline): MDHEN, SYDVKM. The CDR3 spans 14 residues. V lost 7 bases to trimming and J lost 5 bases; unmatched junction nucleotides: 9. CDR3 DNA sequence: TGTGCCAGCACCTCACCAGGGACAGGCGAGACCCAGTACTTC. Encoded protein: CASTSPGTGETQYF.

The chain couples TRBV4-1 to TRBJ2-5; a weak D match, TRBD1 (6 bases). Deletions cut 1 base from V and 5 bases from J, with 14 bases between. Germline values: CDR1 MGHRA, CDR2 YSYEKL. This CDR3 contains 15 residues. The DNA of the CDR3 is TGCGCCAGCAGCCAAGGGACTCAGGGGTGGGAGACCCAGTACTTC. Translation: CASSQGTQGWETQYF.

The V gene is TRBV25-1, the J gene TRBJ1-1, with D maybe TRBD1 (6 bases). The V end was cut by 6 bases, the J end by 10 bases, with 18 bases between. Germline-derived CDR1 and CDR2 are MGHDK and SYGVNS. This CDR3 region has 13 residues. DNA for the CDR3: TGTGCCAGCAGATCCACGGGGGGCTCTGTAGCTTTCTTT. Amino acid sequence: CASRSTGGSVAFF.